This paragraph covers one T cell receptor (beta chain) sequence. Its antigen remains unknown. CDR1 and CDR2 (germline): LNHDA, SQIVND (reference sequence). Unmatched junction bases numbered 7, after V lost 3 bases and J lost 4 bases. The CDR3 length is 17 residues. Repertoires were generated with immunoSEQ multiplex PCR, while TCRdb's copy carries only in-frame clones and drops some. The sample includes hundreds of thousands of clones, around 73% of them seen just once. These data originate in a study of shared clonotypes between healthy human individuals. Overall study findings and caveats: Despite large depth, sorted-subset datasets appeared incompletely sequenced.

The sequencing input was memory CD4+ T cells sorted from blood. Subset reported: CD45RA-negative fraction. The sequence was collected from a woman aged 30 to 39 in good health. This chain uses TRBV19 with TRBJ2-5; 14 bases line up with TRBD2. The CDR3 spells CASSMGLGTSGRETQYF. The CDR3, as DNA: TGTGCCAGTAGTATGGGTTTGGGGACTAGCGGGAGAGAGACCCAGTACTTC.